The 22 T cell receptor beta chains below were found in one sample sequenced in a study of siplizumab effects on memory and regulatory T cells. TCRdb's copy holds only in-frame clones and misses some; the assay was immunoSEQ multiplex PCR. The sample has around 6,500 clones, less than 75% seen once. Sequenced: effector memory CD8+ T cells sorted from blood. Subset here: unstimulated CD8+ effector memory T cells. The receptor set was obtained from a human donor in good health.

To note about this clone: Other nucleotide sequences in the sample specify the same CDR3. This chain connects TRBV4-1 to TRBJ1-2; D perhaps matches TRBD1 (5 bases). The germline V and J ends were trimmed by 1 base and 7 bases, with 7 bases remaining between them. CDR1 MGHRA and CDR2 YSYEKL come from the germline V gene. The CDR3 runs 12 residues. CDR3 protein: CASSQAGSGYTF. Written as DNA, the CDR3 is TGCGCCAGCAGCCAAGCAGGGTCTGGCTACACCTTC.

This rearrangement joins TRBV6-4 to TRBJ2-7; 9 bases map to TRBD2. The CDR3 sequence is 16 residues long. Trimming removed 0 bases from V and 0 bases from J; junction bases left unmatched: 3. Germline values: CDR1 MRHNA, CDR2 SNTAGT. The CDR3 is CASSDSIAGVSYEQYF. Here the CDR3 DNA reads TGTGCCAGCAGTGACTCAATAGCGGGGGTCTCCTACGAGCAGTACTTC.

The sample holds a few counts of this clone. The chain has TRBV11-2 and TRBJ1-2; possibly TRBD1 for D (5 bases). This CDR3 region has 14 residues. CDR1 and CDR2 from the germline V gene are SGHAT and FQNNGV. V was trimmed by 0 bases and J by 3 bases, leaving 8 bases between them. CDR3 in amino acids: CASSLDLGDYGYTF. CDR3 DNA: TGTGCCAGCAGCTTAGATCTGGGGGACTATGGCTACACCTTC.

By share, this clone ranks as medium-sized. The chain has TRBV6-4 and TRBJ2-3; D unclear. The CDR3 is 15 amino acids. Per the germline V gene, CDR1 is MRHNA and CDR2 is SNTAGT. The germline V and J ends were trimmed by 2 bases and 0 bases, with 9 bases remaining between them. CDR3 bases: TGTGCCAGCAGTGACCATCCAGATAGCACAGATACGCAGTATTTT. Its protein product is CASSDHPDSTDTQYF.

The rearrangement uses TRBV28 and TRBJ1-2, with 8 nucleotides matching TRBD1. Germline lookup yields CDR1 MDHEN and CDR2 SYDVKM. With 2 bases clipped from V and 7 bases from J, the junction kept 9 bases outside the gene matches. The CDR3 has 15 amino acids. This CDR3 reads CASSLVQGQGSGYTF. CDR3 DNA: TGTGCCAGCAGTTTAGTCCAAGGACAGGGCTCTGGCTACACCTTC.

The CDR3 is CASRTRAGGTDTQYF. The CDR3 DNA follows: TGTGCCAGCAGAACCCGAGCGGGGGGAACAGATACGCAGTATTTT. The chain is built from TRBV28 and TRBJ2-3; 9 bases align to TRBD2. The CDR3 runs to 15 residues. The ends lost 6 bases at V and 3 bases at J; junction bases unmatched: 7. Germline V gene lookup returns CDR1 MDHEN and CDR2 SYDVKM.

This clone was counted only a few times. This same CDR3 is encoded by further DNA sequences in the sample. V usage is TRBV11-2 and J usage is TRBJ1-2; TRBD1 matches 9 bases. The CDR3 consists of 13 residues. Germline V CDR1 and CDR2: SGHAT, FQNNGV. Unmatched junction bases numbered 0, after V lost 1 base and J lost 6 bases. CDR3 sequence (DNA): TGTGCCAGCAGCTTAGGGACAGGGGATGGCTACACCTTC. Its translation: CASSLGTGDGYTF.

This chain uses TRBV5-6 with TRBJ1-1, with D hard to call. Germline CDR1 SGHDT, CDR2 YYEEEE. The CDR3 is made up of 12 amino acids. The V end lost 2 bases, the J end lost 5 bases, and 7 bases lay between the germline ends. The CDR3 DNA sequence: TGTGCCAGCAGCTTATCGGGTACTGAAGCTTTCTTT. Translation gives CASSLSGTEAFF.

The gene calls are TRBV11-1 and TRBJ2-1; TRBD1 matches 8 bases. Germline V lookup: CDR1 SGHAT, CDR2 FQDESV (reference sequence). Germline trimming cut 5 bases from V and 7 bases from J; bases unmatched to any gene: 7. The CDR3 runs to 14 residues. The CDR3: CASSPVNRGNEQFF. The CDR3 nucleotides read TGTGCCAGCAGCCCCGTTAACAGGGGGAATGAGCAGTTCTTC.

The rearrangement joins TRBV9 to TRBJ1-1; D is possibly TRBD1 (5 bases). The V gene's germline CDR1 is SGDLS and CDR2 YYNGEE. Trimming took off 0 bases at V and 3 bases at J, with 9 bases between the two ends. The CDR3 has 14 residues. The CDR3 DNA follows: TGTGCCAGCAGCGTAGGAGACAGCTACACTGAAGCTTTCTTT. It encodes CASSVGDSYTEAFF.

The V call is TRBV4-2, the J call TRBJ2-2; D is ambiguous. Trimming left V 8 bases short and J 6 bases short, with 10 bases between. The germline CDR1 and CDR2 sequences are LGHNA and YNFKEQ. The CDR3 is 12 residues long. DNA for the CDR3: TGTGCCAGCCTAGACTCGGCCGGGGAGCTGTTTTTT. Translating gives CASLDSAGELFF.

This clone is medium-sized. The V call is TRBV2, the J call TRBJ1-5; D might be TRBD1 (6 bases). The CDR3 totals 14 residues. From germline, CDR1 is SNHLY and CDR2 FYNNEI. V lost 6 bases and J 5 bases, leaving 14 bases between the germline ends. This CDR3 reads CASSGGGEYQPQHF. In nucleotides, the CDR3 is TGTGCCAGCAGCGGGGGCGGGGAATATCAGCCCCAGCATTTT.

The chain combines TRBV6-5 with TRBJ1-4, with no clear D. Between the trimmed V and J ends, which lost 5 bases and 8 bases, there was a span of 12 bases. The CDR3 length is 13 residues. The germline V gene has CDR1 MNHEY and CDR2 SVGAGI. In DNA, the CDR3 is TGTGCCAGCAGTGTTTCATTGGAGGAAAAACTGTTTTTT. Protein product: CASSVSLEEKLFF.

This clone has only a few counts. V usage is TRBV6-6 and J usage is TRBJ1-1, with a possible D match to TRBD1 (5 bases). This CDR3 has 15 residues. Germline V gene lookup returns CDR1 MNHNY and CDR2 SVGAGI (reference sequence). Trimming left V 6 bases short and J 0 bases short, with 14 bases between. The CDR3 region has the DNA TGTGCCAGCAGAGACTGGGGGGTTATGAACACTGAAGCTTTCTTT. Translated, it gives CASRDWGVMNTEAFF.

The chain is built from TRBV6-4 and TRBJ2-2; no clear D gene. Germline V gene lookup returns CDR1 MRHNA and CDR2 SNTAGT. The CDR3 is 14 amino acids. V was cut by 0 bases and J by 6 bases, with 8 bases left in between. The CDR3 spells CASSDSAAPGELFF. Written as DNA, the CDR3 is TGTGCCAGCAGTGACTCGGCGGCACCCGGGGAGCTGTTTTTT.

This clone has only one observation. V usage is TRBV7-6 and J usage is TRBJ1-2, with TRBD1 identical over 8 bases. This CDR3 has 15 amino acids. CDR1 SGHVS and CDR2 FNYEAQ come from the germline V gene. V trimming: 5 bases; J trimming: 4 bases; junction bases outside the gene matches: 9. The CDR3: CASSPQTGAGYGYTF. The CDR3 DNA reads as TGTGCCAGCAGCCCTCAGACAGGGGCAGGCTATGGCTACACCTTC.

CDR3 nucleotide sequence: TGTGCCAGCAGCCTAGAGGTAGGATTAGGCGAGCAGTACTTC. Its protein is CASSLEVGLGEQYF. This chain uses TRBV7-6 with TRBJ2-7, with D uncertain. CDR1 SGHVS and CDR2 FNYEAQ come from the germline V gene. The CDR3 runs to 14 residues. Trimming shortened V by 5 bases and J by 6 bases, and 17 bases separated the two germline ends.

This clone was detected a few times. The genes are TRBV7-8 and TRBJ2-1, with 12 bases that match TRBD2. The ends lost 2 bases at V and 7 bases at J; junction bases unmatched: 3. The germline V gene has CDR1 SGHVS and CDR2 FQNEAQ. The CDR3 is made up of 15 amino acids. CDR3 protein: CASSLTSGGTNEQFF. In DNA, the CDR3 is TGTGCCAGCAGCTTAACTAGCGGGGGGACAAATGAGCAGTTCTTC.

A few counts support this clone. The J gene is TRBJ1-1, the V gene TRBV4-1; D unclear. Trimming took off 3 bases at V and 6 bases at J, with 17 bases between the two ends. Looked up from germline, CDR1 is MGHRA and CDR2 is YSYEKL. This CDR3 has 15 residues. The CDR3 is CASSQPWRGEPEAFF. The CDR3 nucleotides are TGCGCCAGCAGCCAGCCCTGGCGTGGGGAGCCTGAAGCTTTCTTT.

The chain is built from TRBV15 and TRBJ1-3; 11 positions match TRBD1. This CDR3 has 16 amino acids. The germline V gene has CDR1 LNHNV and CDR2 YYDKDF (reference sequence). V was pared by 3 bases and J by 4 bases, with 5 bases of the junction left unmatched. CDR3 amino acids: CATSRDRGLSGNTIYF. As DNA, the CDR3 is TGTGCCACCAGCAGGGACAGGGGGCTCTCCGGAAACACCATATATTTT.

The chain has TRBV7-2 and TRBJ1-5, with D possibly TRBD1 on 6 matching bases. V gave up 1 base and J gave up 3 bases, with 10 bases separating them. This CDR3 has 15 amino acids. Germline CDR1 SGHTA, CDR2 FQGNSA. CDR3: CASSLDSGANQPQHF. The CDR3 nucleotides are TGTGCCAGCAGCTTAGACTCGGGGGCCAATCAGCCCCAGCATTTT.

The rearrangement links TRBV28 to TRBJ1-3; no clear D. The CDR3 length is 16 residues. Deletions cut 3 bases from V and 0 bases from J, with 12 bases between. The germline CDR1 and CDR2 sequences are MDHEN and SYDVKM. The CDR3 DNA reads as TGTGCCAGCAGTTTCCGGGCCCAGACCTCTGGAAACACCATATATTTT. Translating it yields CASSFRAQTSGNTIYF.